This TCR beta chain was recovered during a study of cytomegalovirus exposure and HLA in healthy donors. As for the study in general: A prior study identified 90 million to 120 million unique TCR beta sequences from about 180 million T cells. General observations from the study: The number of N-insertions in an Asian-associated ancestry cluster was reportedly below the 666-donor mean in a later analysis. There was a cluster of highly shared sequence variants that was likely a sequencing artifact.

60 Vbeta and 13 Jbeta primers were used in PCR. Using immunoSEQ multiplex PCR, the repertoire was profiled, and TCRdb retains in-frame clones only, with some absent. Among some 200,000 clones listed, 65% to 80% were seen once. The CDR3 is 17 amino acids. After removal of 2 bases from V and 2 bases from J, the junction contained 11 bases not matched to a gene. Per germline, CDR1 SGHDT and CDR2 YYEEEE. Turning to this clone: The antigen is unknown.

The TCR comes from a man in his forties or fifties in good health and CMV-seronegative. The sample was PBMCs. This chain links TRBV5-6 with TRBJ2-7, with 9 bases matching TRBD1. In nucleotides, the CDR3 is TGTGCCAGCAGCTTTAAACAGGGGGCGGTTTACCCCTACGAGCAGTACTTC. It translates to CASSFKQGAVYPYEQYF. Full variable domain (missing parts from reference TRBV5-6 and TRBJ2-7): DAGVTQSPTHLIKTRGQQVTLRCSPKSGHDTVSWYQQALGQGPQFIFQYYEEEERQRGNFPDRFSGHQFPNYSSELNVNALLLGDSALYLCASSFKQGAVYPYEQYFGPGTRLTVT.